The 4 T cell receptor beta chains in this list originate from one sample, sequenced in a study of shared clonotypes between healthy human individuals. Profiling relied on immunoSEQ multiplex PCR, and the TCRdb table lists in-frame clones only, not all of them. The sample records around 2,000,000 clones, 95% being singletons. The material sequenced was naive CD4+ T cells sorted from blood. Sample subset: CD45RA+ positively selected. These receptors originate from a man aged 18 to 30 in good health.

The chain combines TRBV18 with TRBJ2-7, with 7 bases lining up with TRBD2. CDR3 length: 14 amino acids. V was clipped by 2 bases and J by 4 bases; unmatched bases: 5. Germline CDR1 and CDR2: KGHSH and LQKENI. The CDR3 is CASSPGGEQYEQYF. The CDR3 bases are TGTGCCAGCTCACCAGGGGGGGAGCAGTACGAGCAGTACTTC.

The chain links TRBV7-3 to TRBJ2-5; TRBD1 matches 7 bases. Trimming took 2 bases from V and 13 from J; bases not matched to a gene: 13. From germline, CDR1 is SGHTA and CDR2 FQGTGA. This CDR3 has 14 residues. CDR3 in DNA: TGTGCCAGCAGCTTAGATTCAGGGGGAGCACCCCTGTACTTC. Protein sequence: CASSLDSGGAPLYF.

The chain links TRBV4-3 to TRBJ2-3; perhaps TRBD2 as D (6 bases). The CDR3 length is 18 residues. V was clipped by 2 bases and J by 6 bases, with 24 bases between them. Germline assignment: CDR1 LGHNA and CDR2 YSLEER. DNA of the CDR3: TGCGCCAGCAGCCAAAGGTCACCTTTTGTAGGTCGGGGGGATACGCAGTATTTT. Translated, it gives CASSQRSPFVGRGDTQYF.

The genes are TRBV10-3 and TRBJ1-2, with TRBD1 identical over 10 bases. CDR1 and CDR2 from the germline V gene are ENHRY and SYGVKD. The CDR3 extends over 13 amino acids. Trimming at V came to 3 bases and at J to 6 bases, leaving 1 base not matched to a gene. The CDR3 nucleotides are TGTGCCATCAGTGATGGGACAGGGGATGGCTACACCTTC. Its translation: CAISDGTGDGYTF.